The entry that follows covers one T cell receptor beta chain sequence. Its antigen is as yet unknown. Profiling relied on immunoSEQ multiplex PCR, and the TCRdb table lists in-frame clones only, not all of them. The data show 80,000 to 85,000 clones, with 75% to 95% seen just once and more than 0.095% held by the top ten. This entry is derived from a study of graft-versus-host responses after intestinal transplantation. The CDR3 is made up of 15 amino acids. Trimming pared 1 base from V and 2 bases from J, leaving 12 bases between. Germline CDR1 is LNHDA and CDR2 is SQIVND (reference sequence). The material sequenced was unstimulated CD4+ T cells sorted from spleen or lymph node cells, taken before intestinal transplant. The V gene is TRBV19, the J gene TRBJ2-7; D is possibly TRBD1 (6 bases). The TCR originated in a human donor who received an intestinal transplant. CDR3 sequence (DNA): TGTGCCAGTAGTATAGCAACAGGGCGAACCTACGAGCAGTACTTC. It specifies CASSIATGRTYEQYF.